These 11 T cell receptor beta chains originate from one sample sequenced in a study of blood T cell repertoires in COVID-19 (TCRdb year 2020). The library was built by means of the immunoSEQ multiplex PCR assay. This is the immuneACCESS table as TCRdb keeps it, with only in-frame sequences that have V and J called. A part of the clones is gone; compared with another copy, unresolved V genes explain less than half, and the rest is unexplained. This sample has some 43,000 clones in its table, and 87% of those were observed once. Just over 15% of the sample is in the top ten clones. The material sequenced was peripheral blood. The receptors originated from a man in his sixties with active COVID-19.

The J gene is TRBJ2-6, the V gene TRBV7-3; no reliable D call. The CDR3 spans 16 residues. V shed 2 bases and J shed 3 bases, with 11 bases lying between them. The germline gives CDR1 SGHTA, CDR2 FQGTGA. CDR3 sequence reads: CASSLDNFLGANVLTF. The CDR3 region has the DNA TGTGCCAGCAGCTTAGATAACTTTCTTGGGGCCAACGTCCTGACTTTC.

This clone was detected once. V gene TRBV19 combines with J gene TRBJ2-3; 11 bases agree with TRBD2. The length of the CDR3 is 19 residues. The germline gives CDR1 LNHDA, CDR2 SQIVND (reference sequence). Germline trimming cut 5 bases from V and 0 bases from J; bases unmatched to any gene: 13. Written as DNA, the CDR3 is TGTGCCAGTAGTGTTACTAGCGGGAGAGGGGTCGGTAGCACAGATACGCAGTATTTT. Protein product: CASSVTSGRGVGSTDTQYF.

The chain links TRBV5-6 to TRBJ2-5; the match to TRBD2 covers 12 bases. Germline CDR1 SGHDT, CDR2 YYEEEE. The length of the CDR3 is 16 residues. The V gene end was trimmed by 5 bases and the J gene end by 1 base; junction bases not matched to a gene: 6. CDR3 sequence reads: CASSPQLAGGQETQYF. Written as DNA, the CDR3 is TGTGCCAGCAGTCCACAACTAGCGGGAGGCCAAGAGACCCAGTACTTC.

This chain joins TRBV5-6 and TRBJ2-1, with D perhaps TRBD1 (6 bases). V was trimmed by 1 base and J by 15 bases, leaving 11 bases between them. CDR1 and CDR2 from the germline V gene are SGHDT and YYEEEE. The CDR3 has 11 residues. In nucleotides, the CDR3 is TGTGCCAGCAGCTTGCAGGGGTGGTGGTTCTTC. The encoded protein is CASSLQGWWFF.

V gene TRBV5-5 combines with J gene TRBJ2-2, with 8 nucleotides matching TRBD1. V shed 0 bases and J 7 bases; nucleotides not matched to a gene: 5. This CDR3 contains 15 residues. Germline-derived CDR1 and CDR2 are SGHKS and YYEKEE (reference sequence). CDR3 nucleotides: TGTGCCAGCAGCTTGGCACCAGGGGGCAGCGGGGAGCTGTTTTTT. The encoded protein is CASSLAPGGSGELFF. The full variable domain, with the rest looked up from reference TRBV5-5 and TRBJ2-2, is DAGVTQSPTHLIKTRGQQVTLRCSPISGHKSVSWYQQVLGQGPQFIFQYYEKEERGRGNFPDRFSARQFPNYSSELNVNALLLGDSALYLCASSLAPGGSGELFFGEGSRLTVL.

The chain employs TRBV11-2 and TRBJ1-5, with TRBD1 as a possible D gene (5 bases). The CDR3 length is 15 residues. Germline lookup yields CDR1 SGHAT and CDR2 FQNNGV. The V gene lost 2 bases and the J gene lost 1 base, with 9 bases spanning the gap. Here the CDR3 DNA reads TGTGCCAGCAGCTTATCAGGGATGAGCAATCAGCCCCAGCATTTT. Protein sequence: CASSLSGMSNQPQHF.

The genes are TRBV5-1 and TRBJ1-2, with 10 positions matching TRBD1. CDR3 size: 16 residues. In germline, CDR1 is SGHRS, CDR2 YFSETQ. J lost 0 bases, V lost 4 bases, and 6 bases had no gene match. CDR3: CASSRTGGLANYGYTF. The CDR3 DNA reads TGCGCCAGCAGCCGGACAGGGGGTTTAGCTAACTATGGCTACACCTTC.

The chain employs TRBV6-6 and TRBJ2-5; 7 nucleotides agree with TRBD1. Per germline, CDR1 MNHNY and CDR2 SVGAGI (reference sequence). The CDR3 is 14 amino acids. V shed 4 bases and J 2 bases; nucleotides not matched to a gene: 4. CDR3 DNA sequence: TGTGCCAGCAGTTCCGGGACAGTACAAGAGACCCAGTACTTC. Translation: CASSSGTVQETQYF.

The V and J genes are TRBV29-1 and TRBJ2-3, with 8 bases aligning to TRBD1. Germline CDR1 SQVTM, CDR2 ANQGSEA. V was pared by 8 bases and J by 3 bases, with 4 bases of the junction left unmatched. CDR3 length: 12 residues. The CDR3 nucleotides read TGCAGCACAGGGGGTGGGACAGATACGCAGTATTTT. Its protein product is CSTGGGTDTQYF.

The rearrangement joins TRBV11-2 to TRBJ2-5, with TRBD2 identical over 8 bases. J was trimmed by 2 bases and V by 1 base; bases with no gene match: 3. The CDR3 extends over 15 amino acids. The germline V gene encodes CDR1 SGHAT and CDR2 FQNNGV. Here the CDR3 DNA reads TGTGCCAGCAGCTTAGCGGGGGGGAAACAAGAGACCCAGTACTTC. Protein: CASSLAGGKQETQYF.

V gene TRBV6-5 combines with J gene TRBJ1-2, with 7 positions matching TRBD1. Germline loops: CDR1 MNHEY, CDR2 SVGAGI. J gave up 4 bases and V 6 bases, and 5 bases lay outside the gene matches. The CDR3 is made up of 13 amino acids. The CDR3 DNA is TGTGCCAGCAGACCCCCAGGGGGCTATGGCTACACCTTC. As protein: CASRPPGGYGYTF.